This T cell receptor beta chain was recovered during a study of T cells in Graves' hyperthyroidism and ophthalmopathy. Participants, patients aged 18 to 65, had newly diagnosed hyperthyroidism with a duration under 2 months. General study points: Ophthalmopathy was predicted by the model a median of about six months ahead of onset.

V dropped 0 bases and J dropped 7; count of bases not matched to a gene: 6. From germline, CDR1 is SGHVS and CDR2 FNYEAQ. The CDR3 is 16 amino acids. This clonotype was recorded at least ten times. Antigen specificity is unknown. Using RNA transcripts as the source, TCR beta CDR3 regions were amplified. In the first-round RT-PCR of the TCR CDR3, the HTBI primer set was used. MiXCR was run by TCRdb on the multiplex PCR reads, yielding one entry per CDR3 protein. The data hold under 350,000 distinct CDR3 sequences, with roughly 18% observed a single time. This chain joins TRBV7-6 and TRBJ2-1; 10 positions agree with TRBD1. The sequencing input was blood. The sequence derives from a woman in her 50s with Graves' hyperthyroidism. The CDR3 sequence: CASSLAVGTGVNEQFF. The CDR3 DNA follows: TGTGCCAGCAGCTTAGCGGTGGGGACAGGGGTGAATGAGCAGTTCTTC.